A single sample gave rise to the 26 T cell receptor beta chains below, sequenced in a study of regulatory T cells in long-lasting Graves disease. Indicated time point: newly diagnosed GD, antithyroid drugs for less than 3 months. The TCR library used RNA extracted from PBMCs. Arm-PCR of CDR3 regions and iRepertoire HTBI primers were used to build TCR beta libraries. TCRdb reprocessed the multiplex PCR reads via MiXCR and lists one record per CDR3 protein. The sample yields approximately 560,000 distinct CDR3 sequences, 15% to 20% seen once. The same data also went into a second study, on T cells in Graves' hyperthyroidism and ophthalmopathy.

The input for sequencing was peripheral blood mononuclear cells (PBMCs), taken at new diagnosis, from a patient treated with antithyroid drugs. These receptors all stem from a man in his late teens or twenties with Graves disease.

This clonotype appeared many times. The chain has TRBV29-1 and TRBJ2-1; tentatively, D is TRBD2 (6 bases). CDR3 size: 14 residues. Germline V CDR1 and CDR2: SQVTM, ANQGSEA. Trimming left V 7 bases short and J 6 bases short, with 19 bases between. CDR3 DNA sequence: TGCAGCGCCCGGCCCTGGCGGACTACCAATGAGCAGTTCTTC. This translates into CSARPWRTTNEQFF.

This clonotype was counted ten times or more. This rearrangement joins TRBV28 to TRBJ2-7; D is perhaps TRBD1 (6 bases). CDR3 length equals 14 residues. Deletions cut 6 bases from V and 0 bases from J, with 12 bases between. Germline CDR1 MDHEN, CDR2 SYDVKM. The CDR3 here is CASRGHGSSYEQYF. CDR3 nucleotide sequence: TGTGCCAGCAGGGGACATGGGAGCTCCTACGAGCAGTACTTC.

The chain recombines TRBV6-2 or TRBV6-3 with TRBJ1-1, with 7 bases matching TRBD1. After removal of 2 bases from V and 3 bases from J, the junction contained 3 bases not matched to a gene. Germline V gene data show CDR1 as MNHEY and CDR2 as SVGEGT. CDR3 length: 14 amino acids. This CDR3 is CASSYEGTDTEAFF. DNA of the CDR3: TGTGCCAGCAGTTACGAAGGGACAGACACTGAAGCTTTCTTT.

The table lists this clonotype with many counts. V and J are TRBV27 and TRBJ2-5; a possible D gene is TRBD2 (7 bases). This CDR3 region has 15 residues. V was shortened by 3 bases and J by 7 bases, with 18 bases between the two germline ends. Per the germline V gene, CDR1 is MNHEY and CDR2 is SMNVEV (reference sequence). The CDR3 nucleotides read TGTGCCAGCAGTTTGGCGGGGGACATGTTTGGGACCCAGTACTTC. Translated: CASSLAGDMFGTQYF.

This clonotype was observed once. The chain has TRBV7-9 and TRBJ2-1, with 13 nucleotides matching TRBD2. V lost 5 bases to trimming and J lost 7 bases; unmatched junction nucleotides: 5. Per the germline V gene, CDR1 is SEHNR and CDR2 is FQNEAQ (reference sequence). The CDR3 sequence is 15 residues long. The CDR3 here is CASSEGLAGPNEQFF. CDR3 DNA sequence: TGTGCCAGCAGCGAGGGACTAGCGGGACCTAATGAGCAGTTCTTC. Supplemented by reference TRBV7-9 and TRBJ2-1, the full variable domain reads DTGVSQNPRHKITKRGQNVTFRCDPISEHNRLYWYRQTLGQGPEFLTYFQNEAQLEKSRLLSDRFSAERPKGSFSTLEIQRTEQGDSAMYLCASSEGLAGPNEQFFGPGTRLTVL.

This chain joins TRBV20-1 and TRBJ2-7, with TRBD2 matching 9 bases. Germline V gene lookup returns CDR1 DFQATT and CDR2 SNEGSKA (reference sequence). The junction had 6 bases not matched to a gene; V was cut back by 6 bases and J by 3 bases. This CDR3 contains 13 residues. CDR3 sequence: CSAWTSESYEQYF. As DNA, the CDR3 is TGCAGTGCGTGGACTAGCGAAAGCTACGAGCAGTACTTC.

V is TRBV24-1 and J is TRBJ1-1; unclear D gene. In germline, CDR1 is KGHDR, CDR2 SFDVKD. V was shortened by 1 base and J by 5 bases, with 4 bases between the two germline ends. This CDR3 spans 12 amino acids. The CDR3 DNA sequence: TGTGCCACCAGTGATTTTCGGACTGAAGCTTTCTTT. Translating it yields CATSDFRTEAFF.

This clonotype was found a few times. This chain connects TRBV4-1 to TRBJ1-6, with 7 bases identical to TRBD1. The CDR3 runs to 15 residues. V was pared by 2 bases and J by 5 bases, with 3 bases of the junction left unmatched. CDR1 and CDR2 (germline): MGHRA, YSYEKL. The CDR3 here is CASSQSDRDNSPLHF. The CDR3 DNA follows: TGCGCCAGCAGCCAAAGTGACAGGGATAATTCACCCCTCCACTTT.

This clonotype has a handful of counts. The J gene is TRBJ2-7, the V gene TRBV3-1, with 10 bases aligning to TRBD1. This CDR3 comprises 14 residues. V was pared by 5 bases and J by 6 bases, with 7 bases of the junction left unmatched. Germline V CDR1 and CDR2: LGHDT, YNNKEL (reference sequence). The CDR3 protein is CASSAGTGEGEQYF. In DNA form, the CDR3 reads TGTGCCAGCAGCGCCGGGACAGGGGAAGGCGAGCAGTACTTC.

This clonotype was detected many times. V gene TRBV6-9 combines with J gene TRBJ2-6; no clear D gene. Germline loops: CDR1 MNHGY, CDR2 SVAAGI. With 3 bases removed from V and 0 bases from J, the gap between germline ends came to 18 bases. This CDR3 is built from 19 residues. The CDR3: CASSYRHRVTGSGANVLTF. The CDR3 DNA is TGTGCCAGCAGTTACAGACACCGGGTAACGGGCTCTGGGGCCAACGTCCTGACTTTC.

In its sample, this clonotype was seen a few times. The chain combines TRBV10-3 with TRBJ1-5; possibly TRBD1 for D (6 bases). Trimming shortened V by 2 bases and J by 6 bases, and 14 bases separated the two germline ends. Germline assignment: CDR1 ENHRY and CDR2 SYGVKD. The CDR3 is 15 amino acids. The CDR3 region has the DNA TGTGCCATCAGTGAGAGCAGGGGTGAGACTCAGCCCCAGCATTTT. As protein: CAISESRGETQPQHF.

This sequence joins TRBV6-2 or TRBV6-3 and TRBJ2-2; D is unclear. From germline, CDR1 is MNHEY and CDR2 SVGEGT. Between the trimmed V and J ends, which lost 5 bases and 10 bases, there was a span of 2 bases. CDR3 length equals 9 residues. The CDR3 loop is CASSPELFF. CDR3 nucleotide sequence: TGTGCCAGCAGTCCGGAGCTGTTTTTT.

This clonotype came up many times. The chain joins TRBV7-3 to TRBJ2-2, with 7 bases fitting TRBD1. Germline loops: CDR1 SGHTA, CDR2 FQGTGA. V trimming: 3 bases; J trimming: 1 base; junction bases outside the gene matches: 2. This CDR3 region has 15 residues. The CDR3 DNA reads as TGTGCCAGCAGCTTGAGGACAGGGAACACCGGGGAGCTGTTTTTT. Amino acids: CASSLRTGNTGELFF.

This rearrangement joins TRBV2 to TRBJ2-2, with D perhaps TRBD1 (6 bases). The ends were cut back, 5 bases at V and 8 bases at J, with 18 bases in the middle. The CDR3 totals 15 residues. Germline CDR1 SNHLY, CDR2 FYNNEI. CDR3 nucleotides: TGTGCCAGCAGTCAGGCCGGGACATTAATGGGGGAGCTGTTTTTT. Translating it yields CASSQAGTLMGELFF.

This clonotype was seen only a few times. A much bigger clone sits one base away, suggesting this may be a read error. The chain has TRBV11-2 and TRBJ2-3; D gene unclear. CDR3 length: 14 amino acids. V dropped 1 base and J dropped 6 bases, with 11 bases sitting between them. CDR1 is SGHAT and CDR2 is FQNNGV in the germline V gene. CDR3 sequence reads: CASSLVVGPDTQYF. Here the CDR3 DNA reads TGTGCCAGCAGCTTAGTGGTAGGTCCCGATACGCAGTATTTT.

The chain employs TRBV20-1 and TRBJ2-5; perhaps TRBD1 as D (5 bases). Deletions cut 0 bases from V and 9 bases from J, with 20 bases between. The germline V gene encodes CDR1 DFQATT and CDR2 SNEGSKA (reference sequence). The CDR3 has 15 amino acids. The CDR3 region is CSARDRRGGEGAQYF. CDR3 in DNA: TGCAGTGCTAGAGATCGAAGAGGTGGGGAAGGGGCCCAGTACTTC.

CDR3 region: CAWGRFAGGRIYEQYF. The CDR3 nucleotides are TGTGCCTGGGGAAGGTTTGCTGGCGGGAGAATCTACGAGCAGTACTTC. The rearrangement uses TRBV30 and TRBJ2-7; the match to TRBD2 covers 7 bases. Germline CDR1 is GTSNPN and CDR2 is SVGIG (reference sequence). The CDR3 consists of 16 residues. Unmatched junction bases numbered 16, after V lost 5 bases and J lost 3 bases.

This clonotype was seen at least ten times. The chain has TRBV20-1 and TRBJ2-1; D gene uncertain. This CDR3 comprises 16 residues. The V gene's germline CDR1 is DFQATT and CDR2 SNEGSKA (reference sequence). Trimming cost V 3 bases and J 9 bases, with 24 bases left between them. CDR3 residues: CSASPLLGPSYSEQFF. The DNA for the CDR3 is TGCAGTGCTAGTCCTTTATTGGGTCCCTCTTACTCTGAGCAGTTCTTC.

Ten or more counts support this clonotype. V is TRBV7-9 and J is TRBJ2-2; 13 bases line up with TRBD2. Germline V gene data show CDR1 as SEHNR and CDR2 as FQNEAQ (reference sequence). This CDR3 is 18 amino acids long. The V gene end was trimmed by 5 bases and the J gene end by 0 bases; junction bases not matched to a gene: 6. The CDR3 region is CASSNPGLAGTNTGELFF. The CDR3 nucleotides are TGTGCCAGCAGCAACCCGGGACTAGCGGGAACGAACACCGGGGAGCTGTTTTTT. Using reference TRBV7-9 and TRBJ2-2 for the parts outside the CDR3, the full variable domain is DTGVSQNPRHKITKRGQNVTFRCDPISEHNRLYWYRQTLGQGPEFLTYFQNEAQLEKSRLLSDRFSAERPKGSFSTLEIQRTEQGDSAMYLCASSNPGLAGTNTGELFFGEGSRLTVL.

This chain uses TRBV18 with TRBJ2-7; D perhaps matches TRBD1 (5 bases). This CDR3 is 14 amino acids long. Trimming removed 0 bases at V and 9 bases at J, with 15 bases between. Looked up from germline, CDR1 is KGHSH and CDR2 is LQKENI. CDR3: CASSPPMQGVGQYF. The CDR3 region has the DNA TGTGCCAGCTCACCACCGATGCAGGGCGTGGGGCAGTACTTC.

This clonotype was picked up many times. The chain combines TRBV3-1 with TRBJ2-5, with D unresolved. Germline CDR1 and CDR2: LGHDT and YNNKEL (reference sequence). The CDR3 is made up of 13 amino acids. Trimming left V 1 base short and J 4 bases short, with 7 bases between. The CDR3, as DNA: TGTGCCAGCAGCCAAGTGACGCCAGAGACCCAGTACTTC. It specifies CASSQVTPETQYF.

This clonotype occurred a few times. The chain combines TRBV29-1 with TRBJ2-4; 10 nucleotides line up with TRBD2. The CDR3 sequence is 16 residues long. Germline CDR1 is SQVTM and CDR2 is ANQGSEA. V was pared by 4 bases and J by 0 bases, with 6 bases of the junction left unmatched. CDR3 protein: CSVVKGLAEAKNIQYF. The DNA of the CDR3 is TGCAGCGTTGTTAAAGGACTAGCGGAAGCCAAAAACATTCAGTACTTC.

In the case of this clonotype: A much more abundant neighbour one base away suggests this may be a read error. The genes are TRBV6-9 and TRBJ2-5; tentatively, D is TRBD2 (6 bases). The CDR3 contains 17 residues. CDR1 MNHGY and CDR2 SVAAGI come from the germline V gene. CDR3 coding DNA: TGTGCCGGCAGTTACCTCGTCTTAACTAGCAGTCAAGAGACCCAGTACTTC. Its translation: CAGSYLVLTSSQETQYF.

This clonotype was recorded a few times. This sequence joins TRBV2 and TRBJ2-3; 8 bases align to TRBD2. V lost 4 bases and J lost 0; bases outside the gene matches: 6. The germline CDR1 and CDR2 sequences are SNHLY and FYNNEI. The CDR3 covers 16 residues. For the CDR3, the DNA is TGTGCCAGCAGTGTTACGGCTAGCGGGAGCACAGATACGCAGTATTTT. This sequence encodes CASSVTASGSTDTQYF. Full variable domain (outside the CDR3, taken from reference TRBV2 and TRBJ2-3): EPEVTQTPSHQVTQMGQEVILRCVPISNHLYFYWYRQILGQKVEFLVSFYNNEISEKSEIFDDQFSVERPDGSNFTLKIRSTKLEDSAMYFCASSVTASGSTDTQYFGPGTRLTVL.

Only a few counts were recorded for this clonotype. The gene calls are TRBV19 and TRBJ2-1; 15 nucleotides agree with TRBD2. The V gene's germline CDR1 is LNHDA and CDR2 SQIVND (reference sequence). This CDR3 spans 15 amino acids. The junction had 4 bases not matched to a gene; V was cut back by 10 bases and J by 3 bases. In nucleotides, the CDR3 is TGTGCCACCAGGACTAGCGGGAGGGTCTACAATGAGCAGTTCTTC. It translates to CATRTSGRVYNEQFF. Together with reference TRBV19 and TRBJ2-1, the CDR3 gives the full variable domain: DGGITQSPKYLFRKEGQNVTLSCEQNLNHDAMYWYRQDPGQGLRLIYYSQIVNDFQKGDIAEGYSVSREKKESFPLTVTSAQKNPTAFYLCATRTSGRVYNEQFFGPGTRLTVL.

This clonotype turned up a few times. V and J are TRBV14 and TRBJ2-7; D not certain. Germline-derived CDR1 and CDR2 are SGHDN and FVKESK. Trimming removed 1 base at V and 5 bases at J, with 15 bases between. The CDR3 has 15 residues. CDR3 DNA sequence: TGTGCCAGCAGCCAAGGTGGGGTGTTCGTGGACGAGCAGTACTTC. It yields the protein CASSQGGVFVDEQYF. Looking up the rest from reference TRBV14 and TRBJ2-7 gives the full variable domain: EAGVTQFPSHSVIEKGQTVTLRCDPISGHDNLYWYRRVMGKEIKFLLHFVKESKQDESGMPNNRFLAERTGGTYSTLKVQPAELEDSGVYFCASSQGGVFVDEQYFGPGTRLTVT.